The 19 T cell receptor beta chains in this list originate from one sample, sequenced in a study of shared T cell receptors in the human thymus. Sequenced by immunoSEQ multiplex PCR; TCRdb stores in-frame clones only, minus some. The repertoire has 600,000 or so clones, roughly 86% of them found once; the top ten carry roughly 0.0087%. These data were also reused for a study on human thymus T cells.

Specimen: thymocytes. These receptors were taken from a boy under two years old with a congenital heart defect.

The chain combines TRBV7-9 with TRBJ2-2; D is possibly TRBD2 (5 bases). In germline, CDR1 is SEHNR, CDR2 FQNEAQ (reference sequence). CDR3 length equals 15 residues. V lost 8 bases, J lost 7 bases, and 20 bases lay in between. The CDR3 DNA follows: TGTGCCAGCGGTAATCGAGGGAAGATAGGCGGGGAGCTGTTTTTT. Amino acids: CASGNRGKIGGELFF. Looking up the rest from reference TRBV7-9 and TRBJ2-2 gives the full variable domain: DTGVSQNPRHKITKRGQNVTFRCDPISEHNRLYWYRQTLGQGPEFLTYFQNEAQLEKSRLLSDRFSAERPKGSFSTLEIQRTEQGDSAMYLCASGNRGKIGGELFFGEGSRLTVL.

CDR3 loop: CAWTATNEKLFF. Written as DNA, the CDR3 is TGTGCCTGGACCGCAACTAATGAAAAACTGTTTTTT. This rearrangement joins TRBV30 to TRBJ1-4; no definite D call. In germline, CDR1 is GTSNPN, CDR2 SVGIG (reference sequence). The CDR3 consists of 12 residues. Trimming removed 4 bases at V and 0 bases at J, with 3 bases between.

There are a few counts of this clone. The chain couples TRBV12-5 to TRBJ1-2, with 7 bases lining up with TRBD1. The CDR3 runs to 12 residues. CDR1 LGHNT and CDR2 FRNRAP come from the germline V gene. V trimming: 6 bases; J trimming: 2 bases; junction bases outside the gene matches: 0. The CDR3 region is CASGQGNYGYTF. The DNA for the CDR3 is TGTGCTAGTGGACAGGGGAACTATGGCTACACCTTC.

The rearrangement joins TRBV7-2 to TRBJ2-1, with 7 bases that match TRBD2. The CDR3 runs 16 residues. The V segment lost 4 bases and the J segment 0 bases; nucleotides outside the gene matches: 6. In germline, CDR1 is SGHTA, CDR2 FQGNSA. For the CDR3, the DNA is TGTGCCAGCAGCTCGGGACTAACCAGCTCCTACAATGAGCAGTTCTTC. Its translation: CASSSGLTSSYNEQFF.

The rearrangement joins TRBV5-1 to TRBJ2-1, with TRBD1 as a possible D gene (5 bases). The CDR3 covers 16 residues. Trimming took off 3 bases at V and 3 bases at J, with 16 bases between the two ends. Germline V gives CDR1 SGHRS, CDR2 YFSETQ. CDR3 in DNA: TGCGCCAGCAGCTACAGACAGCCCTTGGGCTACAATGAGCAGTTCTTC. Its protein product is CASSYRQPLGYNEQFF.

The J gene is TRBJ1-1, the V gene TRBV4-3, with D possibly TRBD1 on 6 matching bases. The CDR3 loop spans 19 amino acids. The V gene's germline CDR1 is LGHNA and CDR2 YSLEER. V was pared by 0 bases and J by 0 bases, with 20 bases between. Written as DNA, the CDR3 is TGCGCCAGCAGCCAAGATAAATCAGAGGGACATCTTATGAACACTGAAGCTTTCTTT. Protein: CASSQDKSEGHLMNTEAFF.

About this clone: At one end, the junction sequence differs from germline, possibly due to a read error. The chain has TRBV28 and TRBJ1-2; a weak D match, TRBD1 (5 bases). Germline V CDR1 and CDR2: MDHEN, SYDVKM. The CDR3 totals 12 residues. As DNA, the CDR3 is TGTGCCAGCAGTTTACAGGGAAGAGCCGTGGGCTTC. This codes for CASSLQGRAVGF.

The rearrangement links TRBV11-2 to TRBJ2-2; 13 positions match TRBD2. The CDR3 covers 17 residues. Germline V lookup: CDR1 SGHAT, CDR2 FQNNGV. V lost 0 bases and J lost 3; bases outside the gene matches: 1. As DNA, the CDR3 is TGTGCCAGCAGCTTAGAAGGACTAGCGGGAGACACCGGGGAGCTGTTTTTT. Translating it yields CASSLEGLAGDTGELFF.

V gene TRBV28 combines with J gene TRBJ2-7, with D maybe TRBD1 (5 bases). Trimming removed 4 bases at V and 4 bases at J, with 23 bases between. CDR1 is MDHEN and CDR2 is SYDVKM in the germline V gene. This CDR3 comprises 17 residues. The chain's CDR3 is CASSSDLQVAILYEQYF. The CDR3 DNA follows: TGTGCCAGCAGTTCTGATCTACAGGTCGCGATTCTATACGAGCAGTACTTC. The whole variable domain, remainder taken from reference TRBV28 and TRBJ2-7, is DVKVTQSSRYLVKRTGEKVFLECVQDMDHENMFWYRQDPGLGLRLIYFSYDVKMKEKGDIPEGYSVSREKKERFSLILESASTNQTSMYLCASSSDLQVAILYEQYFGPGTRLTVT.

The chain employs TRBV14 and TRBJ2-1; D might be TRBD1 (6 bases). The CDR3 is made up of 16 amino acids. V lost 1 base and J 6 bases, leaving 16 bases between the germline ends. Germline CDR1 reads SGHDN; CDR2 reads FVKESK. CDR3 nucleotide sequence: TGTGCCAGCAGCCAAGTAAGGGGGAGCCGTTGCAATGAGCAGTTCTTC. Encoded protein: CASSQVRGSRCNEQFF.

V gene TRBV4-3 combines with J gene TRBJ2-7; 10 nucleotides align to TRBD1. The CDR3 loop spans 15 amino acids. After removal of 4 bases from V and 4 bases from J, the junction contained 7 bases not matched to a gene. Germline CDR1 reads LGHNA; CDR2 reads YSLEER. CDR3 DNA sequence: TGCGCCAGCAGCCTCGATTGGACAGGGGGTTACGAGCAGTACTTC. As protein: CASSLDWTGGYEQYF.

The count of this clone is one. This chain uses TRBV25-1 with TRBJ1-1; D not resolved. Deletions cut 7 bases from V and 4 bases from J, with 19 bases between. The CDR3 spans 15 residues. Germline CDR1 reads MGHDK; CDR2 reads SYGVNS. The CDR3 spells CASTSIGLRVTEAFF. The CDR3 DNA is TGTGCCAGCACCAGCATTGGGTTACGGGTCACTGAAGCTTTCTTT.

V gene TRBV7-6 combines with J gene TRBJ2-5, with 7 bases fitting TRBD2. The ends lost 2 bases at V and 3 bases at J; junction bases unmatched: 18. There are 19 residues in the CDR3. Looked up from germline, CDR1 is SGHVS and CDR2 is FNYEAQ. CDR3 in amino acids: CASSLRRSGEGFGKETQYF. The DNA of the CDR3 is TGTGCCAGCAGCTTACGACGTTCGGGGGAGGGCTTCGGAAAAGAGACCCAGTACTTC.

The CDR3 DNA reads TGTGCCAGCAGTTTCCGGAACGGCGGCGAAGAGACCCAGTACTTC. Translated, it gives CASSFRNGGEETQYF. The chain links TRBV28 to TRBJ2-5; D unresolved. This CDR3 is built from 15 residues. Per the germline V gene, CDR1 is MDHEN and CDR2 is SYDVKM. The V end was cut by 3 bases, the J end by 3 bases, with 14 bases between.

This rearrangement joins TRBV10-3 to TRBJ2-7; 8 bases are shared with TRBD2. V dropped 0 bases and J dropped 4; count of bases not matched to a gene: 8. Germline CDR1 is ENHRY and CDR2 is SYGVKD. The CDR3 totals 16 residues. The CDR3 bases are TGTGCCATCAGTGAGTCTCGGGTAGCGGGACGGTACGAGCAGTACTTC. Protein: CAISESRVAGRYEQYF.

The CDR3 here is CASSQGGKTGNEDQPQHF. The CDR3 nucleotides read TGTGCCAGCAGCCAAGGAGGGAAGACAGGGAATGAGGATCAGCCCCAGCATTTT. The rearrangement links TRBV4-2 to TRBJ1-5; 7 bases map to TRBD1. There are 18 residues in the CDR3. From germline, CDR1 is LGHNA and CDR2 YNFKEQ. V dropped 1 base and J dropped 5; count of bases not matched to a gene: 14.

The chain combines TRBV7-2 with TRBJ1-2; D possibly corresponds to TRBD1 (6 bases). The V and J ends lost 7 bases and 0 bases respectively, with 18 bases between them. Germline V gene lookup returns CDR1 SGHTA and CDR2 FQGNSA. The CDR3 is made up of 16 amino acids. CDR3 nucleotides: TGTGCCAGCAAAAGAGGGACAACTACCGCTAACTATGGCTACACCTTC. This sequence encodes CASKRGTTTANYGYTF.

This clone was seen only a few times. The chain has TRBV28 and TRBJ2-7, with 12 bases fitting TRBD2. Germline assignment: CDR1 MDHEN and CDR2 SYDVKM. The CDR3 totals 18 residues. J lost 3 bases, V lost 1 base, and 10 bases had no gene match. The CDR3 DNA sequence: TGTGCCAGCAGTTTATATTCATCTAGCGGGAGGGCGGTCTACGAGCAGTACTTC. It yields the protein CASSLYSSSGRAVYEQYF.

The chain carries TRBV15 and TRBJ2-5; 14 nucleotides agree with TRBD2. Trimming removed 5 bases from V and 4 bases from J; junction bases left unmatched: 9. This CDR3 comprises 17 residues. Per germline, CDR1 LNHNV and CDR2 YYDKDF (reference sequence). The CDR3 loop is CATSGRLAGGPGETQYF. CDR3 nucleotides: TGTGCCACCAGCGGGAGACTAGCGGGAGGGCCGGGAGAGACCCAGTACTTC.